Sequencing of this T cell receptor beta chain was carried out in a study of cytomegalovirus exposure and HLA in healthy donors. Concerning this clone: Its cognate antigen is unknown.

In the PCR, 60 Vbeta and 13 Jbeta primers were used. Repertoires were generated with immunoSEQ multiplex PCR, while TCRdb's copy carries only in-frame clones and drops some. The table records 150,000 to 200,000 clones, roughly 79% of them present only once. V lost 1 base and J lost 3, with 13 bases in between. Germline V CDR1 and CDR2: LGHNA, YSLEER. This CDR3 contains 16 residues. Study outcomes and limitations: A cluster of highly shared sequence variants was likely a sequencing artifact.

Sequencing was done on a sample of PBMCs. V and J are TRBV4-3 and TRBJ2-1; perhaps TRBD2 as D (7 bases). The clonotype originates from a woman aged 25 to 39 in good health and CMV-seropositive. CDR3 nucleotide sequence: TGCGCCAGCAGCCAAGGAGGGGGGGCAGTCTACAATGAGCAGTTCTTC. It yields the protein CASSQGGGAVYNEQFF.